These T cell receptor beta chains were read from a single sample in a study of blood T cell repertoires in COVID-19. Repertoires were generated with immunoSEQ multiplex PCR, while TCRdb's copy carries only in-frame clones and drops some. The sample consists of 120,000 to 150,000 clones, roughly 87% of them appearing once. The sample consisted of peripheral blood. The receptors were gathered from a woman aged 45-65 years with acute or convalescent COVID-19. Both conserved end residues are trimmed from each CDR3.

TRBV5-1 | ASERGQGEEKLF
TRBV27 | ASSFLCHTTYYEQY
TRBV7-2 | ASSLTGGNEKLF
TRBV6-4 | ASSDSPGEDGYT
TRBV20-1 | SASALANTGELF
TRBV5-1 | ASSPSRLAVYNEQF
TRBV7-9 | ASSSPLGSGSFGELF
TRBV7-2 | ASSLALGYTDTQY
TRBV19 | ASSIVPGHYGYT
TRBV25-1 | ASSEFGGSGANVLT
TRBV6-5 | ASSYSGLANYEQY
TRBV10-2 | ASSPGFSNQPQH
TRBV19 | ASSQAGIGYT
TRBV3-1/TRBV3-2 | ASSQPRQGLAKNIQY
TRBV3-1/TRBV3-2 | ASSIRDRVY
TRBV2 | ASNQVPSQPQH
TRBV7-3 | ASSLMGGNTEAF